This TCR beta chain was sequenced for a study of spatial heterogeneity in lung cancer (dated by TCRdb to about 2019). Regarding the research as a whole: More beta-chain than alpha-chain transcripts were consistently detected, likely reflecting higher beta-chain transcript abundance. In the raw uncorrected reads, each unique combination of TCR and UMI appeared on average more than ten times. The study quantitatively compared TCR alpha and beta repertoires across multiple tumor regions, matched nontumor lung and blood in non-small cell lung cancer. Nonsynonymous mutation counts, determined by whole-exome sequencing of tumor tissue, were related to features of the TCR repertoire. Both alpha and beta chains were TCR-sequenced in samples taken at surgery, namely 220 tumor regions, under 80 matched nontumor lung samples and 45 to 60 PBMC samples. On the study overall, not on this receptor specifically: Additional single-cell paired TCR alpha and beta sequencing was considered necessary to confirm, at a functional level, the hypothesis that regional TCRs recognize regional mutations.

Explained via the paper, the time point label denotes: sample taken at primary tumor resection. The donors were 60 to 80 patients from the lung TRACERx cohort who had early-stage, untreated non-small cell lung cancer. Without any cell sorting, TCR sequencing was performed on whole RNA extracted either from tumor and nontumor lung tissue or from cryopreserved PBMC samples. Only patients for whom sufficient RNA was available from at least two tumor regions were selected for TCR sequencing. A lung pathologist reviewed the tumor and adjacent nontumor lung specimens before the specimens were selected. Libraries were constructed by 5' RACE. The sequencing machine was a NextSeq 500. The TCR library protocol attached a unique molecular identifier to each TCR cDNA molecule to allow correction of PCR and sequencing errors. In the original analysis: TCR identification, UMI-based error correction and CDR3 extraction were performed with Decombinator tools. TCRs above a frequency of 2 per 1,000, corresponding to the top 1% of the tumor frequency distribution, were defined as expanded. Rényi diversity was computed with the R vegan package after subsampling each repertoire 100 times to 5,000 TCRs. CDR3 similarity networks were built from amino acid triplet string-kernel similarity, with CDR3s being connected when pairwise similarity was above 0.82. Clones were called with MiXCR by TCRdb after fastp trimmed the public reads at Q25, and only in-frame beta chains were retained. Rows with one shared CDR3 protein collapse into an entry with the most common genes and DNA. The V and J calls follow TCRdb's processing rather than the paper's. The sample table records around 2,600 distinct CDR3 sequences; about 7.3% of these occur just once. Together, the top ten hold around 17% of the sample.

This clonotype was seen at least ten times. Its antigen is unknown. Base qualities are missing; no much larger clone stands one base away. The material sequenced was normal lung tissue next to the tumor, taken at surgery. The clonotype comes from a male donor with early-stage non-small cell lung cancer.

The nucleotide sequence reads TGTGCCATCAGTGGGACTAGCGGAAAAACAGATACGCAGTATTTT. It translates as CAISGTSGKTDTQYF. The V gene is TRBV10-3 and the J gene is TRBJ2-3; 10 middle bases align to TRBD2. In the germline V gene, CDR1 corresponds to ENHRY and CDR2 to SYGVKD. The germline V end is reduced by 4 bases and the J end by 3 bases; junction bases left unmatched: 4. Reading from cysteine to phenylalanine, the CDR3 counts 15 amino acids. CDR3 DNA only is kept here, 45 bases in frame from base 1.